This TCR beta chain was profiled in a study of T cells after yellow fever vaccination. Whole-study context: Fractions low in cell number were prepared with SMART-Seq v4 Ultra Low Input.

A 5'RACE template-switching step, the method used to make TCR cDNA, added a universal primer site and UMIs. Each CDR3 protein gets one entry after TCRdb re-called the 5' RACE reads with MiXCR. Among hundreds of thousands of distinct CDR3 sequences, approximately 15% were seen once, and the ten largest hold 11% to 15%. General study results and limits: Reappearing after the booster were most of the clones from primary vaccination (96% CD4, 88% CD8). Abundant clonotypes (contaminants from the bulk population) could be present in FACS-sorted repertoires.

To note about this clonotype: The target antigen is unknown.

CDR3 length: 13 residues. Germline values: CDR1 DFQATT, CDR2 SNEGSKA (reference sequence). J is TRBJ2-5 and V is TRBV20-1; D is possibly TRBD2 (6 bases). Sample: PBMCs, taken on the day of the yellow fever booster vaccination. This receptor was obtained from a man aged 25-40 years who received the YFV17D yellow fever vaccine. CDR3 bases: TGCAGCCCTCTAGCGAGGAGGGAAGAGACCCAGTACTTC. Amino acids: CSPLARREETQYF.